This TCR beta chain appears in the sequencing data of a study of human thymus T cells. CDR3 length: 20 residues. Per germline, CDR1 MDHEN and CDR2 SYDVKM. With V trimmed by 2 bases and J by 0 bases, 13 bases remained unmatched. The repertoire was sequenced with immunoSEQ multiplex PCR; TCRdb's copy has only in-frame clones and lacks some. This table holds roughly 130,000 clones, around 94% found once. Thymic material originated from resections removed in the course of corrective heart surgery. The source material was thymus tissue. V gene TRBV28 combines with J gene TRBJ2-1, with 10 bases fitting TRBD2. The receptor was derived from a boy under two years old with a congenital heart defect but otherwise immunologically healthy. This CDR3 is CASSLNDRTSGPDSYNEQFF. The CDR3 nucleotides read TGTGCCAGCAGTTTAAATGACCGGACTAGCGGACCAGACTCCTACAATGAGCAGTTCTTC.